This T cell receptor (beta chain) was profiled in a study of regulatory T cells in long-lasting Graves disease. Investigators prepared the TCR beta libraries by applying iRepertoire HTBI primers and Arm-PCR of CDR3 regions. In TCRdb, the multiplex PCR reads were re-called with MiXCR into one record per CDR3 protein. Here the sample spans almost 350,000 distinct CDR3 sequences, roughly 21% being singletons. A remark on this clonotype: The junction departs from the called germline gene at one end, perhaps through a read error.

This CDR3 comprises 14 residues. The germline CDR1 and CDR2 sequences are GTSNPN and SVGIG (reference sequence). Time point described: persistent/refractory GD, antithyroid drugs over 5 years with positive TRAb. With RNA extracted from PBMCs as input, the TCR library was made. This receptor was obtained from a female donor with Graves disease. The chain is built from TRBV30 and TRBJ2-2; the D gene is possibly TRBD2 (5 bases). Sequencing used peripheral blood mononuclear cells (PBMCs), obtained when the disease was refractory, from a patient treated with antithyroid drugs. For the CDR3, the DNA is TGTGCCTGGGGTGTACAAGTGGGAGTCGGGGAGCTGTTTTTT. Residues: CAWGVQVGVGELFF. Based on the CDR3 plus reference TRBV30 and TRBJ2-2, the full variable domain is SQTIHQWPATLVQPVGSPLSLECTVEGTSNPNLYWYRQAAGRGLQLLFYSVGIGQISSEVPQNLSASRPQDRQFILSSKKLLLSDSGFYLCAWGVQVGVGELFFGEGSRLTVL.